This T cell receptor beta chain was sequenced in a study of blood T cell repertoires in COVID-19. Study at large: There were acute and convalescent COVID-19 samples, and they came from the United States, Italy and Spain. Sample material is recorded as cDNA or gDNA derived from T cells, B-cell-depleted T cells, or PBMCs.

V lost 6 bases and J lost 8, with 8 bases in between. The CDR3 spans 12 residues. TCRdb's table, derived via immunoSEQ multiplex PCR, lists solely in-frame clones and lacks some. The sample has some 390,000 clones, about 90% seen once. The sample was peripheral blood. This sequence joins TRBV12-3 or TRBV12-4 and TRBJ1-6, with D uncertain. The receptor was isolated from a woman aged 55-75 years with COVID-19, enrolled during active disease. CDR3 loop: CASRRQDSPLHF. DNA of the CDR3: TGTGCCAGCAGGCGCCAAGATTCACCCCTCCACTTT.